Below, 32 T cell receptor beta chains from the same sample are listed, as sequenced in a study of T cell responses to AZD1222 COVID-19 vaccine. Assay used: immunoSEQ multiplex PCR; TCRdb lists only in-frame clones, some missing. The sample lists under 150,000 clones, approximately 91% seen once, with 1.5% to 2% in the top ten. The material sequenced was peripheral blood, taken 28 days after the second AZD1222 dose. The receptor source for this set is an adult who received the AZD1222 COVID-19 vaccine.

The CDR3 nucleotides are TGTGCCAGCAGCACCTTAGGGGTGAGTGGCTACACCTTC. Its protein product is CASSTLGVSGYTF. V is TRBV12-3 or TRBV12-4 and J is TRBJ1-2; tentatively, D is TRBD1 (5 bases). The CDR3 is made up of 13 amino acids. V was shortened by 6 bases and J by 7 bases, with 15 bases between the two germline ends.

The CDR3 region has the DNA TGTGCCAGTAGTATAGCTGGTGGATATTCTGGAAACACCATATATTTT. It specifies CASSIAGGYSGNTIYF. The V call is TRBV19, the J call TRBJ1-3; D is unresolved. CDR3 size: 16 residues. Between the trimmed V and J ends, which lost 1 base and 1 base, there was a span of 11 bases. Germline-derived CDR1 and CDR2 are LNHDA and SQIVND (reference sequence).

The rearrangement uses TRBV7-9 and TRBJ1-4; 7 bases map to TRBD1. V shed 5 bases, J shed 7 bases, and the junction held 10 bases outside the gene matches. Germline CDR1 reads SEHNR; CDR2 reads FQNEAQ (reference sequence). The length of the CDR3 is 15 residues. Here the CDR3 reads CASSHTGEAAEKLFF. As DNA, the CDR3 is TGTGCCAGCAGCCATACAGGGGAAGCAGCTGAAAAACTGTTTTTT.

The rearrangement joins TRBV9 to TRBJ1-6, with 9 bases that match TRBD1. Germline V gene lookup returns CDR1 SGDLS and CDR2 YYNGEE. The CDR3 runs to 16 residues. The J segment lost 4 bases and the V segment lost 0 bases, leaving 2 bases of the junction unmatched. CDR3: CASSVGDREYNSPLHF. As DNA, the CDR3 is TGTGCCAGCAGCGTAGGGGACAGGGAGTATAATTCACCCCTCCACTTT.

V and J are TRBV6-5 and TRBJ1-2, with a possible D match to TRBD1 (6 bases). Germline-derived CDR1 and CDR2 are MNHEY and SVGAGI. V gave up 5 bases and J gave up 3 bases, with 16 bases separating them. The CDR3 loop spans 15 amino acids. Written as DNA, the CDR3 is TGTGCCAGCAGTCCGACGGGGACACTTGACTATGGCTACACCTTC. It yields the protein CASSPTGTLDYGYTF.

Here the CDR3 reads CASSPGQQSNEKLFF. CDR3 nucleotide sequence: TGTGCCAGTAGTCCGGGACAGCAATCTAATGAAAAACTGTTTTTT. The chain recombines TRBV19 with TRBJ1-4; 7 bases are shared with TRBD1. This CDR3 region has 15 residues. In germline, CDR1 is LNHDA, CDR2 SQIVND (reference sequence). J was trimmed by 3 bases and V by 5 bases; bases with no gene match: 6. Full variable domain (missing parts from reference TRBV19 and TRBJ1-4): DGGITQSPKYLFRKEGQNVTLSCEQNLNHDAMYWYRQDPGQGLRLIYYSQIVNDFQKGDIAEGYSVSREKKESFPLTVTSAQKNPTAFYLCASSPGQQSNEKLFFGSGTQLSVL.

The V and J genes are TRBV5-1 and TRBJ2-2; tentatively, D is TRBD1 or TRBD2 (7 bases each). The length of the CDR3 is 16 residues. Germline V gene sequence: CDR1 SGHRS, CDR2 YFSETQ. The germline V and J ends were trimmed by 4 bases and 4 bases, with 17 bases remaining between them. The CDR3 DNA sequence: TGCGCCAGCAGCCCAAGACAGGGAGGGAGCACCGGGGAGCTGTTTTTT. Amino acid sequence: CASSPRQGGSTGELFF.

The rearrangement joins TRBV12-3 or TRBV12-4 to TRBJ1-2; D unresolved. The CDR3 spans 13 residues. V shed 7 bases and J shed 2 bases, with 11 bases lying between them. The CDR3 region has the DNA TGTGCCAGCAATGCAGAGATAAACTATGGCTACACCTTC. Amino acids: CASNAEINYGYTF.

The chain couples TRBV30 to TRBJ1-1; D might be TRBD1 (6 bases). Trimming cost V 0 bases and J 5 bases, with 16 bases left between them. The CDR3 is 15 amino acids. Germline CDR1 reads GTSNPN; CDR2 reads SVGIG (reference sequence). The CDR3 spells CAWSVNGRRGTEAFF. The CDR3 region has the DNA TGTGCCTGGAGTGTAAATGGCAGAAGGGGGACTGAAGCTTTCTTT.

The chain couples TRBV11-3 to TRBJ1-2; 10 bases line up with TRBD1. After removal of 0 bases from V and 7 bases from J, the junction contained 8 bases not matched to a gene. Germline CDR1 is SGHNT and CDR2 is YENEEA. The CDR3 is 16 residues long. The CDR3 loop reads CASSLDRRQGASGYTF. The CDR3 DNA sequence: TGTGCCAGCAGCTTAGATAGGAGACAGGGGGCGAGTGGCTACACCTTC.

The chain links TRBV11-2 to TRBJ1-5; D gene ambiguous. Germline assignment: CDR1 SGHAT and CDR2 FQNNGV. The ends were cut back, 1 base at V and 0 bases at J, with 7 bases in the middle. This CDR3 has 15 residues. The CDR3 loop is CASSLGAASNQPQHF. The CDR3 DNA reads as TGTGCCAGCAGCTTAGGGGCAGCTAGCAATCAGCCCCAGCATTTT.

The chain uses TRBV5-1 and TRBJ2-2, with 10 bases lining up with TRBD1. The V gene's germline CDR1 is SGHRS and CDR2 YFSETQ. The CDR3 has 15 amino acids. The V segment lost 3 bases and the J segment 6 bases; nucleotides outside the gene matches: 5. This CDR3 is CASSSGQGTAGELFF. DNA for the CDR3: TGCGCCAGCAGCTCGGGACAGGGGACGGCCGGGGAGCTGTTTTTT.

V usage is TRBV6-6 and J usage is TRBJ2-5; unclear D gene. The length of the CDR3 is 13 residues. Germline CDR1 MNHNY, CDR2 SVGAGI (reference sequence). V was trimmed by 8 bases and J by 5 bases, leaving 15 bases between them. The CDR3 is CASLSLASETQYF. The CDR3 coding sequence is TGTGCCAGCCTCTCGTTGGCTAGTGAGACCCAGTACTTC.

The J gene is TRBJ2-4, the V gene TRBV30; D is unresolved. The CDR3 runs 14 residues. V was pared by 4 bases and J by 0 bases, with 10 bases between. CDR1 and CDR2 (germline): GTSNPN, SVGIG (reference sequence). CDR3 residues: CAWTPQLAKNIQYF. CDR3 DNA: TGTGCCTGGACGCCACAGCTAGCCAAAAACATTCAGTACTTC.

V is TRBV30 and J is TRBJ2-1; D remains unclear. From germline, CDR1 is GTSNPN and CDR2 SVGIG (reference sequence). V lost 1 base, J lost 9 bases, and 13 bases lay in between. The CDR3 sequence is 13 residues long. CDR3 loop: CAWSARGPSEQFF. The CDR3 DNA reads as TGTGCCTGGAGTGCCCGCGGACCGAGTGAGCAGTTCTTC.

The chain links TRBV19 to TRBJ1-1; possibly TRBD1 for D (5 bases). V was cut by 7 bases and J by 7 bases, with 16 bases left in between. The CDR3 has 13 residues. From germline, CDR1 is LNHDA and CDR2 SQIVND (reference sequence). The CDR3 nucleotides are TGTGCCAGTACCCCTGGAGGGGCCAGTGAAGCTTTCTTT. Protein product: CASTPGGASEAFF. Full variable domain (rest looked up from reference TRBV19 and TRBJ1-1): DGGITQSPKYLFRKEGQNVTLSCEQNLNHDAMYWYRQDPGQGLRLIYYSQIVNDFQKGDIAEGYSVSREKKESFPLTVTSAQKNPTAFYLCASTPGGASEAFFGQGTRLTVV.

This chain connects TRBV5-1 to TRBJ1-1; D is ambiguous. V gave up 0 bases and J gave up 4 bases, with 13 bases separating them. CDR1 SGHRS and CDR2 YFSETQ come from the germline V gene. This CDR3 has 15 amino acids. The DNA of the CDR3 is TGCGCCAGCAGCTTGGACGGTCCGGGGAGCACTGAAGCTTTCTTT. This translates into CASSLDGPGSTEAFF.

The rearrangement uses TRBV10-3 and TRBJ1-3; maybe TRBD1 (6 bases). The CDR3 has 14 residues. Trimming cost V 6 bases and J 0 bases, with 9 bases left between them. From germline, CDR1 is ENHRY and CDR2 SYGVKD. The CDR3 region has the DNA TGTGCCATCAGGGGGGACACCTCTGGAAACACCATATATTTT. This sequence encodes CAIRGDTSGNTIYF.

The rearrangement links TRBV18 to TRBJ2-4, with 10 bases fitting TRBD1. The V gene's germline CDR1 is KGHSH and CDR2 LQKENI. The ends lost 3 bases at V and 2 bases at J; junction bases unmatched: 1. This CDR3 contains 15 residues. CDR3 bases: TGTGCCAGCTCACCGGGACAGGGGACCAAAAACATTCAGTACTTC. It specifies CASSPGQGTKNIQYF.

The chain joins TRBV9 to TRBJ2-5, with D perhaps matching TRBD2 (5 bases). V was shortened by 3 bases and J by 5 bases, with 11 bases between the two germline ends. The CDR3 sequence is 13 residues long. The germline V gene encodes CDR1 SGDLS and CDR2 YYNGEE. The CDR3 sequence is CASSARVAETQYF. The DNA for the CDR3 is TGTGCCAGCAGCGCTAGGGTAGCGGAGACCCAGTACTTC.

The rearrangement uses TRBV30 and TRBJ1-2; 8 bases align to TRBD1. This CDR3 is 13 amino acids long. The J segment lost 4 bases and the V segment lost 3 bases, leaving 4 bases of the junction unmatched. The germline V gene has CDR1 GTSNPN and CDR2 SVGIG (reference sequence). CDR3 region: CAWSRQGLYGYTF. CDR3 bases: TGTGCCTGGAGCAGACAGGGGCTCTATGGCTACACCTTC.

The rearrangement uses TRBV12-3 or TRBV12-4 and TRBJ1-5, with D maybe TRBD1 (5 bases). Trimming took 6 bases from V and 5 from J, leaving 11 bases between them. The CDR3 contains 13 residues. As DNA, the CDR3 is TGTGCCAGCAGACCGGGACCCTATCAGCCCCAGCATTTT. As protein: CASRPGPYQPQHF.

The rearrangement joins TRBV7-3 to TRBJ2-2, with D unclear. The V gene lost 8 bases and the J gene lost 6 bases, with 13 bases spanning the gap. There are 13 residues in the CDR3. The germline CDR1 and CDR2 sequences are SGHTA and FQGTGA. The CDR3 coding sequence is TGTGCCAGCGGTCGGAGTGTACCCGGGGAGCTGTTTTTT. Its protein product is CASGRSVPGELFF.

The chain combines TRBV18 with TRBJ1-1; 8 nucleotides agree with TRBD1. The CDR3 runs to 14 residues. The germline V gene encodes CDR1 KGHSH and CDR2 LQKENI. Trimming took 3 bases from V and 11 from J; bases not matched to a gene: 11. The DNA for the CDR3 is TGTGCCAGCTCACCTGGGACAGGCTGGGATTCGGCTTTCTTT. Translated: CASSPGTGWDSAFF.

V is TRBV2 and J is TRBJ1-4, with D possibly TRBD1 on 6 matching bases. The germline CDR1 and CDR2 sequences are SNHLY and FYNNEI. The CDR3 covers 15 residues. Trimming took off 4 bases at V and 4 bases at J, with 13 bases between the two ends. CDR3 DNA sequence: TGTGCCAGCAGTGTATCCGGGACACATAATGAAAAACTGTTTTTT. It is translated as CASSVSGTHNEKLFF.

V usage is TRBV7-3 and J usage is TRBJ1-5; D remains unclear. The length of the CDR3 is 13 residues. The ends were cut back, 1 base at V and 5 bases at J, with 6 bases in the middle. Germline V gene data show CDR1 as SGHTA and CDR2 as FQGTGA. The CDR3 DNA follows: TGTGCCAGCAGCTTAAGTAGGGATCAGCCCCAGCATTTT. This encodes CASSLSRDQPQHF.

This clone was seen just once. This rearrangement joins TRBV3-1 (or the pseudogene TRBV3-2) to TRBJ2-7; TRBD1 might be the D (5 bases). The germline V gene has CDR1 LGHDT and CDR2 YNNKEL (reference sequence). Trimming removed 4 bases at V and 2 bases at J, with 12 bases between. The CDR3 runs 14 residues. CDR3 coding DNA: TGTGCCAGCAGCCGGCAGGGATCCACCTACGAGCAGTACTTC. This sequence encodes CASSRQGSTYEQYF.

This chain uses TRBV12-3 or TRBV12-4 with TRBJ1-2; TRBD1 matches 8 bases. The CDR3 is made up of 13 amino acids. Trimming removed 6 bases from V and 4 bases from J; junction bases left unmatched: 4. CDR3 bases: TGTGCCAGCAGCCCAGGGGGCGTCTATGGCTACACCTTC. Its translation: CASSPGGVYGYTF.

V gene TRBV6-5 combines with J gene TRBJ1-3, with TRBD1 as a possible D gene (6 bases). Per germline, CDR1 MNHEY and CDR2 SVGAGI. The CDR3 is made up of 13 amino acids. Trimming took off 10 bases at V and 1 base at J, with 11 bases between the two ends. This CDR3 is CATTQGSGNTIYF. The CDR3 DNA reads as TGTGCCACCACACAGGGTTCTGGAAACACCATATATTTT.

The V call is TRBV5-1, the J call TRBJ2-7; 12 bases agree with TRBD1. Germline-derived CDR1 and CDR2 are SGHRS and YFSETQ. V shed 0 bases, J shed 0 bases, and the junction held 13 bases outside the gene matches. The CDR3 has 20 residues. This CDR3 is CASSLGVPGQGAAFSYEQYF. Written as DNA, the CDR3 is TGCGCCAGCAGCTTGGGGGTGCCGGGACAGGGGGCTGCCTTCTCCTACGAGCAGTACTTC. Full variable domain (rest looked up from reference TRBV5-1 and TRBJ2-7): KAGVTQTPRYLIKTRGQQVTLSCSPISGHRSVSWYQQTPGQGLQFLFEYFSETQRNKGNFPGRFSGRQFSNSRSEMNVSTLELGDSALYLCASSLGVPGQGAAFSYEQYFGPGTRLTVT.

The J gene is TRBJ2-2, the V gene TRBV11-3; D is perhaps TRBD1 or TRBD2 (5 bases each). Germline V CDR1 and CDR2: SGHNT, YENEEA. The V end lost 5 bases, the J end lost 5 bases, and 12 bases lay between the germline ends. The CDR3 sequence is 14 residues long. The CDR3 is CASSRRGPTGELFF. In nucleotides, the CDR3 is TGTGCCAGCAGCCGACGGGGACCGACCGGGGAGCTGTTTTTT.

The V gene is TRBV10-3, the J gene TRBJ2-7; D may be TRBD1 (6 bases). The CDR3 has 13 residues. Trimming took off 6 bases at V and 4 bases at J, with 13 bases between the two ends. In germline, CDR1 is ENHRY, CDR2 SYGVKD. The DNA of the CDR3 is TGTGCCATCAGACAAGGGGGATCATACGAGCAGTACGTC. Protein product: CAIRQGGSYEQYV.